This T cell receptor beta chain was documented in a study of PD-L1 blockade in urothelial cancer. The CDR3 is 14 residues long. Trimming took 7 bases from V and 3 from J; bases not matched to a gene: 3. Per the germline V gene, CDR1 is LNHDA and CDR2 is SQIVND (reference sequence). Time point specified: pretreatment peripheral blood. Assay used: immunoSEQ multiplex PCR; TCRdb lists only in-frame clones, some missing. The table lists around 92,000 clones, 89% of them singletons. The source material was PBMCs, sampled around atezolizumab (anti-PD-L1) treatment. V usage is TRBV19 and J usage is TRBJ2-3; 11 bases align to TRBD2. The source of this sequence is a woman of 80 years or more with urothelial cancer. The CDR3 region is CASKLAGATDTQYF. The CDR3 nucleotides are TGTGCCAGTAAACTAGCGGGAGCGACAGATACGCAGTATTTT. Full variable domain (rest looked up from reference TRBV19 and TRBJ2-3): DGGITQSPKYLFRKEGQNVTLSCEQNLNHDAMYWYRQDPGQGLRLIYYSQIVNDFQKGDIAEGYSVSREKKESFPLTVTSAQKNPTAFYLCASKLAGATDTQYFGPGTRLTVL.